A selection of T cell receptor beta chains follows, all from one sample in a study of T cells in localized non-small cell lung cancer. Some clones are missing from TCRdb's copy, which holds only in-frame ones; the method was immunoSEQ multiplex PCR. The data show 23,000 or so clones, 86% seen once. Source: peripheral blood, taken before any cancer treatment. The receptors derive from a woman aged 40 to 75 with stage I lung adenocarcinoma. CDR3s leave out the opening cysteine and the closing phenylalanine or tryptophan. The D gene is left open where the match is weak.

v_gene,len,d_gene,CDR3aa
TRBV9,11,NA,ASSVLAFHEQF
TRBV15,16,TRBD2,ATRRGGTSGTYTGELF
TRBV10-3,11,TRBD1,AISDTRDSRRY
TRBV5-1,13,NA,ASSLVGYITDTQY
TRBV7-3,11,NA,ASSLAGAQGYT
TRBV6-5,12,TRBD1,ASKIQGISSPLH
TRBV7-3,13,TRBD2,ASSRRSGGANEQF
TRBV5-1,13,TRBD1,ASGYGTGGFYEQY
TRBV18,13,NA,ASSLQGSLNTEAF
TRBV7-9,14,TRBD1,ASSIYRGRSMGEQY
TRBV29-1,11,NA,SVATGVNTEAF
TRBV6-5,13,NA,ASSTRATGGNTIY
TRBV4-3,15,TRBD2,ASSQEWASGGLGELF
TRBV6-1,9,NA,ASSELGEAF
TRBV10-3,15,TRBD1,AISEGQGAYSNQPQH
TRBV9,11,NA,ASSALLTDTQY
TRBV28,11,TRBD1,ARGQGPYNEQF
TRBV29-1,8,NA,SVGEETQY
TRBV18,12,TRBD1,ASSKRDSYYGYT
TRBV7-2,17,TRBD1,ASSLANGTVYPTNEKLF
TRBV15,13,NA,ATSRAGLGGHEQF
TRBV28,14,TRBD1,ASAISKRTGDYEQY
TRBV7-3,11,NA,ASSRGGQSEAF
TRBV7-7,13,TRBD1,ASSPRTGLGGELF
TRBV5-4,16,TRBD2,ASSSGLAGASDTGELF
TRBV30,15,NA,AWSYASRGVGNSPLH
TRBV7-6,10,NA,ASSLGNNEQY
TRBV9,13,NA,ASSVGTTANNEQF
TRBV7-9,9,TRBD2,ASSREAGQY
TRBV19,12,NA,ASKGGQAGYEQY
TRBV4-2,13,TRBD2,ASSQGDYGSDTQY
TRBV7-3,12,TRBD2,ASSKRGGGNEQF
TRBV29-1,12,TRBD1,SVEDPKQGPEAF
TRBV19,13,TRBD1,ASRLTGGRADTQY
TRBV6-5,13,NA,ASSYELGSGNTIY